The 20 T cell receptor beta chains presented below share a single source sample, sequenced in a study of blood T cells in healthy people across ages. Using a J-beta primer mix together with a sample-barcoded 5' primer, a second PCR was run for about 7 to 12 cycles. TCRdb re-called the 5' RACE reads with MiXCR, one entry per CDR3 protein. Among approximately 960,000 distinct CDR3 sequences listed, roughly 28% were seen once. Another study also made use of these data, one on T cells of mothers and their children.

The sequenced sample consisted of blood. Receptors originate from a woman between 40 and 50 years old in good health.

This clonotype is a singleton in its sample. This could be a read error, since a much larger clone is one nucleotide away. The chain uses TRBV28 and TRBJ2-7, with TRBD1 as a possible D gene (6 bases). Germline V gene lookup returns CDR1 MDHEN and CDR2 SYDVKM. This CDR3 has 12 residues. CDR3 in DNA: TGTGCCAGCAGCGGACAGCTATACGGGCAGTACTTC. Translating it yields CASSGQLYGQYF.

In this sample, this clonotype turned up many times. The rearrangement joins TRBV20-1 to TRBJ2-7, with D perhaps given as TRBD1 or TRBD2 (6 bases each). Germline CDR1 reads DFQATT; CDR2 reads SNEGSKA (reference sequence). V shed 5 bases and J shed 1 base, with 15 bases lying between them. CDR3 size: 14 residues. The CDR3 region has the DNA TGCAGTGCTCACTCGGAGGGACAATCCTACGAGCAGTACTTC. Protein sequence: CSAHSEGQSYEQYF.

This rearrangement joins TRBV6-1 to TRBJ2-1; the match to TRBD2 covers 16 bases. V shed 6 bases and J 4 bases; nucleotides not matched to a gene: 12. The germline CDR1 and CDR2 sequences are MNHNS and SASEGT. The CDR3 spans 19 residues. The CDR3 reads CASSPTGLAGGKTYNEQFF. CDR3 nucleotides: TGTGCCAGCAGCCCAACGGGACTAGCGGGAGGGAAAACGTACAATGAGCAGTTCTTC.

The chain recombines TRBV6-5 with TRBJ2-3; 12 bases are a match to TRBD2. The CDR3 length is 15 residues. V was clipped by 5 bases and J by 5 bases; unmatched bases: 5. Germline V gives CDR1 MNHEY, CDR2 SVGAGI. The CDR3: CASSASGGDGDTQYF. The CDR3 DNA reads as TGTGCCAGCAGTGCTAGCGGGGGGGACGGAGATACGCAGTATTTT.

DNA for the CDR3: TGCAGTGCTAGAGGTTTGGGCGGTTTTAGCAATCAGCCCCAGCATTTT. It specifies CSARGLGGFSNQPQHF. The V and J genes are TRBV20-1 and TRBJ1-5; D is unclear. The V gene's germline CDR1 is DFQATT and CDR2 SNEGSKA (reference sequence). With 1 base removed from V and 0 bases from J, the gap between germline ends came to 13 bases. This CDR3 spans 16 amino acids.

The chain couples TRBV6-5 to TRBJ2-7; 11 positions agree with TRBD2. There are 15 residues in the CDR3. V was clipped by 6 bases and J by 3 bases; unmatched bases: 7. CDR1 and CDR2 from the germline V gene are MNHEY and SVGAGI. CDR3 loop: CASRGGLAGFYEQYF. CDR3 nucleotides: TGTGCCAGCAGGGGAGGACTAGCGGGCTTCTACGAGCAGTACTTC.

This clonotype was counted a few times. A much bigger clone sits one base away, suggesting this may be a read error. The rearrangement links TRBV2 to TRBJ2-2; 7 bases fit TRBD1. CDR3 length: 14 residues. Germline loops: CDR1 SNHLY, CDR2 FYNNEI. Unmatched junction bases numbered 0, after V lost 4 bases and J lost 1 base. The chain's CDR3 is CASSGQGNTGELFF. DNA for the CDR3: TGTGCCAGCAGTGGACAGGGGAACACCGGGGAGCTGTTTTTT.

This clonotype was seen a handful of times. At one of its ends the junction is not consistent with the germline gene, which may arise from a read error. The chain combines TRBV6-2 or TRBV6-3 with TRBJ2-3; 7 bases fit TRBD2. The germline CDR1 and CDR2 sequences are MNHEY and SVGEGT. CDR3 size: 17 residues. The CDR3, as DNA: TGTACCAGCAGTTACTCGAGGACTAGTACTGGCACAGATACGCAGTATTTT. Amino acid sequence: CTSSYSRTSTGTDTQYF.

The J gene is TRBJ1-2, the V gene TRBV7-2; D is unclear. Trimming shortened V by 2 bases and J by 2 bases, and 15 bases separated the two germline ends. CDR1 and CDR2 from the germline V gene are SGHTA and FQGNSA. This CDR3 comprises 16 residues. Here the CDR3 DNA reads TGTGCCAGCAGCTTAATTGGGAGACGGTTCAACTATGGCTACACCTTC. Its translation is CASSLIGRRFNYGYTF. Variable domain in full (rest from reference TRBV7-2 and TRBJ1-2): GAGVSQSPSNKVTEKGKDVELRCDPISGHTALYWYRQSLGQGLEFLIYFQGNSAPDKSGLPSDRFSAERTGGSVSTLTIQRTQQEDSAVYLCASSLIGRRFNYGYTFGSGTRLTVV.

This clonotype occurred a few times. The DNA of the CDR3 is TGTGCCAGCAGCTTAGAGACAGGCCCACCCTACAATGAGCAGTACTTC. This translates into CASSLETGPPYNEQYF. This chain connects TRBV11-2 to TRBJ2-1, with D possibly TRBD1 on 6 matching bases. The better agreement between TRBJ2-7 and the DNA end casts doubt on the J call. Germline CDR1 is SGHAT and CDR2 is FQNNGV. The CDR3 is made up of 16 amino acids.

The chain uses TRBV20-1 and TRBJ1-5; TRBD1 matches at 10 bases. V shed 2 bases, J shed 8 bases, and the junction held 12 bases outside the gene matches. Germline loops: CDR1 DFQATT, CDR2 SNEGSKA (reference sequence). The length of the CDR3 is 16 residues. The CDR3 protein is CSARPPGQGRRKPQHF. CDR3 in DNA: TGCAGTGCTAGACCACCGGGACAGGGGCGGCGGAAGCCCCAGCATTTT.

This clonotype was observed a handful of times. V usage is TRBV27 and J usage is TRBJ2-3; D tentatively reads TRBD1 or TRBD2 (5 bases each). V was clipped by 7 bases and J by 1 base, with 12 bases between them. CDR3 size: 14 residues. Germline values: CDR1 MNHEY, CDR2 SMNVEV (reference sequence). CDR3 residues: CASTLGRGTDTQYF. DNA of the CDR3: TGTGCCAGCACCTTGGGGCGGGGCACAGATACGCAGTATTTT.

Only a few counts were recorded for this clonotype. The chain recombines TRBV27 with TRBJ1-5; D ambiguous. The CDR3 runs 15 residues. The V and J ends lost 5 bases and 0 bases respectively, with 11 bases between them. Germline V gene data show CDR1 as MNHEY and CDR2 as SMNVEV (reference sequence). The CDR3 sequence: CASSAHIDSNQPQHF. The CDR3 bases are TGTGCCAGCAGTGCACACATAGATAGCAATCAGCCCCAGCATTTT.

This chain links TRBV18 with TRBJ1-1; D remains unclear. Germline V gives CDR1 KGHSH, CDR2 LQKENI. Trimming removed 3 bases from V and 1 base from J, with 6 bases in between. The CDR3 has 13 residues. This CDR3 reads CASSPAANTEAFF. The DNA for the CDR3 is TGTGCCAGCTCACCGGCCGCGAACACTGAAGCTTTCTTT.

The chain uses TRBV7-2 and TRBJ2-1; 9 bases agree with TRBD2. The CDR3 loop spans 15 amino acids. Germline V CDR1 and CDR2: SGHTA, FQGNSA. The trim removed 5 bases at V and 8 bases at J, leaving 10 bases unmatched. DNA for the CDR3: TGTGCCAGCAGCCCTGCCCAGCTAGCGGGGTATGAGCAGTTCTTC. Translating gives CASSPAQLAGYEQFF. The full variable domain, with the rest looked up from reference TRBV7-2 and TRBJ2-1, is GAGVSQSPSNKVTEKGKDVELRCDPISGHTALYWYRQSLGQGLEFLIYFQGNSAPDKSGLPSDRFSAERTGGSVSTLTIQRTQQEDSAVYLCASSPAQLAGYEQFFGPGTRLTVL.

The genes are TRBV29-1 and TRBJ2-6; 7 bases line up with TRBD2. CDR1 is SQVTM and CDR2 is ANQGSEA in the germline V gene. The trim removed 6 bases at V and 6 bases at J, leaving 8 bases unmatched. The CDR3 runs to 14 residues. The CDR3 sequence: CSVRGVSVANVLTF. CDR3 DNA sequence: TGCAGCGTCCGGGGGGTATCGGTGGCCAACGTCCTGACTTTC.

This clonotype was detected only a few times. This chain connects TRBV20-1 to TRBJ2-3, with D maybe TRBD1 (5 bases). Germline-derived CDR1 and CDR2 are DFQATT and SNEGSKA (reference sequence). V shed 6 bases and J shed 1 base, with 8 bases lying between them. This CDR3 has 12 residues. The CDR3 spells CSAQAGTDTQYF. The CDR3 DNA follows: TGCAGTGCACAGGCTGGCACAGATACGCAGTATTTT.

This clonotype was detected only a few times. The J gene is TRBJ2-4, the V gene TRBV28; D unresolved. Trimming stripped 1 base from V and 0 bases from J, with 7 bases between. The CDR3 has 15 amino acids. Germline assignment: CDR1 MDHEN and CDR2 SYDVKM. The CDR3 nucleotides are TGTGCCAGCAGTTTATCCCCATTAGCCAAAAACATTCAGTACTTC. This translates into CASSLSPLAKNIQYF.

The chain employs TRBV5-1 and TRBJ2-4, with D unresolved. TRBJ2-7 explains the end of the DNA better; the J call may be wrong. The CDR3 spans 14 residues. Per the germline V gene, CDR1 is SGHRS and CDR2 is YFSETQ. DNA for the CDR3: TGCGCCAGCAGCTCCCCTACAGTTCCCTACGAGCAGTACTTC. Amino acids: CASSSPTVPYEQYF.

The rearrangement links TRBV3-1 to TRBJ2-3; 7 nucleotides agree with TRBD1. The CDR3 is made up of 16 amino acids. Germline-derived CDR1 and CDR2 are LGHDT and YNNKEL (reference sequence). Trimming took 4 bases from V and 2 from J; bases not matched to a gene: 9. The chain's CDR3 is CASSPISGGITDTQYF. CDR3 bases: TGTGCCAGCAGCCCAATTTCAGGGGGTATCACAGATACGCAGTATTTT.